This entry features one TCR beta chain sequence. Its antigen is undetermined. UMI-labeled 5' RACE TRB cDNA libraries were prepared from the cells. TCRdb re-called the 5' RACE reads and shows each CDR3 protein once, DNA omitted. This sample lists around 40,000 distinct CDR3 sequences; its ten largest clones have over 12%. This sample is drawn from a study of CXCR3-negative and CXCR3-positive naive CD8 T cells. Study in general: Each library held about 1.5 +/- 0.3 million TRB reads, 110 million to 150 million in total. Findings of the study overall: In both naive subsets diversity was comparably high, whereas memory CD8+ cells showed much lower diversity.

From germline, CDR1 is SGHDN and CDR2 FVKESK. The CDR3 contains 17 residues. Sorting yielded triplicates of about 280,000 cells for each CD8+ T cell subset. The TCR sequence derives from a human donor in good health. Some clones in this sample may be carry-over from other donors' samples. The specimen sequenced was memory CD8+ T cells from blood. The chain combines TRBV14 with TRBJ2-4. The CDR3 sequence: CASSQDRGSLAKNIQYF.